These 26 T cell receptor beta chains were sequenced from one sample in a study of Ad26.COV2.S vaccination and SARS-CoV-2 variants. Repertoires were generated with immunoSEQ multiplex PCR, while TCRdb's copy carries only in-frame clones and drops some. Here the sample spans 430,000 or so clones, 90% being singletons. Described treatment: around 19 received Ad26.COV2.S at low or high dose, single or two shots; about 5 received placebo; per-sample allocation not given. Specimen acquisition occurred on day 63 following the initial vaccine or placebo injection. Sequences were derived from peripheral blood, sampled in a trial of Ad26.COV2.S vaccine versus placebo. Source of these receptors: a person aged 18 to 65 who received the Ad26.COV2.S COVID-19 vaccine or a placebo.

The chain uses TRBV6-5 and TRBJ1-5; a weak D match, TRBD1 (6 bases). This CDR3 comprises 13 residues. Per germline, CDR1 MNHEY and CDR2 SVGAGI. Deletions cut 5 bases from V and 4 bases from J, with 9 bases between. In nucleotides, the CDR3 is TGTGCCAGCAGTACAGGGAGAAATCAGCCCCAGCATTTT. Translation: CASSTGRNQPQHF.

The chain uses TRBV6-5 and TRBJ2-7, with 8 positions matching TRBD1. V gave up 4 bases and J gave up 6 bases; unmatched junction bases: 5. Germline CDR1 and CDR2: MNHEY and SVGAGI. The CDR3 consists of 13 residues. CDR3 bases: TGTGCCAGCAGTTTTCAGGGACAGGCCGAGCAGTACTTC. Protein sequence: CASSFQGQAEQYF.

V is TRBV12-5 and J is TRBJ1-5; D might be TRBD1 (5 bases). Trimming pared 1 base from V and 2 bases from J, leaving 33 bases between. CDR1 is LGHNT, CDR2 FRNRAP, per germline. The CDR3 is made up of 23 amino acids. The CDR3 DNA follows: TGTGCTAGTGGTTTGGGAGGCTGTTCACCCCCGGACCTCTGGCAGGGTGGCAATCAGCCCCAGCATTTT. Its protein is CASGLGGCSPPDLWQGGNQPQHF.

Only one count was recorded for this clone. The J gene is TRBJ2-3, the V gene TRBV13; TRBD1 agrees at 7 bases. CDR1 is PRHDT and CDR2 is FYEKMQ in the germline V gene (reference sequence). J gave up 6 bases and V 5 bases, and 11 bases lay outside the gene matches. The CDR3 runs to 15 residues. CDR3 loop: CASSPDRAIEDTQYF. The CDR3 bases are TGTGCCAGCAGCCCTGACAGGGCTATTGAGGATACGCAGTATTTT.

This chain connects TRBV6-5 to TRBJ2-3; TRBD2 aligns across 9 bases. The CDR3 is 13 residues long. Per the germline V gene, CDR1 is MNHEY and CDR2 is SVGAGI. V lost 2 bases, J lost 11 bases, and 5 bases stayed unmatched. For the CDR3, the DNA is TGTGCCAGCAGTTACACCTTAGCGGGAGTGCAGTATTTT. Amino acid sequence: CASSYTLAGVQYF.

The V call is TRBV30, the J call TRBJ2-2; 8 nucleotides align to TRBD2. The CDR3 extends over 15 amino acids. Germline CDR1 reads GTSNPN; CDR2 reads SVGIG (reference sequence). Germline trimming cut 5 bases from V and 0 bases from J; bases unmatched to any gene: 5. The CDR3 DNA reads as TGTGCCTGGCTGTCGGGACTAGCGAACACCGGGGAGCTGTTTTTT. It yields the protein CAWLSGLANTGELFF.

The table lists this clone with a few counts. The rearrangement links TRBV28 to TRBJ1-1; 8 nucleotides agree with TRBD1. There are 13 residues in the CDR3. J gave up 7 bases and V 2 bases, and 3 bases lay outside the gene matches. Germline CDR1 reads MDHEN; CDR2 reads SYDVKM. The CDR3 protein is CASSLGTGVEAFF. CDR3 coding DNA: TGTGCCAGCAGTTTAGGGACAGGAGTTGAAGCTTTCTTT. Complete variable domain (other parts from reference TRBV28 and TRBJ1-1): DVKVTQSSRYLVKRTGEKVFLECVQDMDHENMFWYRQDPGLGLRLIYFSYDVKMKEKGDIPEGYSVSREKKERFSLILESASTNQTSMYLCASSLGTGVEAFFGQGTRLTVV.

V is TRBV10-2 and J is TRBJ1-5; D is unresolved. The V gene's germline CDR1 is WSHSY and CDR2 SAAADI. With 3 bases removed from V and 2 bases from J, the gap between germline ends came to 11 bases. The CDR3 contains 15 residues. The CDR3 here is CASSDRAGGNQPQHF. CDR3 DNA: TGCGCCAGCAGTGATAGGGCGGGAGGCAATCAGCCCCAGCATTTT.

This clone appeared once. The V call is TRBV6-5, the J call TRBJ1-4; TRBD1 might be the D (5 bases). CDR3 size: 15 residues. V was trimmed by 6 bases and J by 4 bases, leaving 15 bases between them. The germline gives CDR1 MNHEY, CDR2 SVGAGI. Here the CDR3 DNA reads TGTGCCAGCAGGTCTGGGGGTGAGGGTAATGAAAAACTGTTTTTT. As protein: CASRSGGEGNEKLFF.

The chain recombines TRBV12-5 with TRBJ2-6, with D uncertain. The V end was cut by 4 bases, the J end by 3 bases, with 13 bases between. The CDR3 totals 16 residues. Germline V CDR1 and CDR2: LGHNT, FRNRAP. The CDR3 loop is CASGSTLGFGANVLTF. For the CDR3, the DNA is TGTGCTAGTGGTTCAACCTTAGGGTTTGGGGCCAACGTCCTGACTTTC.

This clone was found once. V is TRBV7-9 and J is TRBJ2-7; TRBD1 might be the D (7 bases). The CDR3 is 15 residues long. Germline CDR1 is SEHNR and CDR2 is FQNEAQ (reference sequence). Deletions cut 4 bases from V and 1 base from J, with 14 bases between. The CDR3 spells CASSWGGTESYEQYF. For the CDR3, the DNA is TGTGCCAGCAGCTGGGGCGGGACAGAATCCTACGAGCAGTACTTC.

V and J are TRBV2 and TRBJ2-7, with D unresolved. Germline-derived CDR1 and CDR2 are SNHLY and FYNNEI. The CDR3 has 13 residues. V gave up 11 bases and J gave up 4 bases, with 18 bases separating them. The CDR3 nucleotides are TGTGCCGGTTCCGTCAATTACGCTTACGAGCAGTACTTC. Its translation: CAGSVNYAYEQYF.

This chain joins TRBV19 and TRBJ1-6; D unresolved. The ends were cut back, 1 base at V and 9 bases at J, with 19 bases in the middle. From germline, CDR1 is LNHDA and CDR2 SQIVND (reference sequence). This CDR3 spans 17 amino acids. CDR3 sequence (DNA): TGTGCCAGTAGTATAGTTGGCAGCCCGGGGAATGGTTCACCCCTCCACTTT. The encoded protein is CASSIVGSPGNGSPLHF.

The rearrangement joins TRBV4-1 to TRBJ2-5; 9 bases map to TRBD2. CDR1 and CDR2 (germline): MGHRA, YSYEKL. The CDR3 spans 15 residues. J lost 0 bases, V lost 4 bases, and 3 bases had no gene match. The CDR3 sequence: CASSPSGGYQETQYF. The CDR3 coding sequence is TGCGCCAGCAGCCCCAGCGGGGGGTACCAAGAGACCCAGTACTTC.

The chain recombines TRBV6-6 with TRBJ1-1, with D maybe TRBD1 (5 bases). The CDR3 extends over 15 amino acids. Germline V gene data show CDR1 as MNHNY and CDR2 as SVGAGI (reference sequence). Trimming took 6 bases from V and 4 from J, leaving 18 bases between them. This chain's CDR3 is CASSQEGFVGTEAFF. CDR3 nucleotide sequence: TGTGCCAGCAGCCAGGAGGGGTTCGTAGGCACTGAAGCTTTCTTT.

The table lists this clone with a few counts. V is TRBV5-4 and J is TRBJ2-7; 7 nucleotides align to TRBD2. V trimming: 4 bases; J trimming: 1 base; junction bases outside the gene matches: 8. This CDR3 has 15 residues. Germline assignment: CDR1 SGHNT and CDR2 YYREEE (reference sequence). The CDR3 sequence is CASSPTSAKSYEQYF. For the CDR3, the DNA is TGTGCCAGCAGCCCCACTAGCGCCAAATCCTACGAGCAGTACTTC.

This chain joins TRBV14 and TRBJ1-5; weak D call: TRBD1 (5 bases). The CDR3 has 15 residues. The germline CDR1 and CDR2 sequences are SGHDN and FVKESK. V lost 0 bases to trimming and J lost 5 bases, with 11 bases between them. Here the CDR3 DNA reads TGTGCCAGCAGCCAAGATGGGGACGGCCATCAGCCCCAGCATTTT. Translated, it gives CASSQDGDGHQPQHF.

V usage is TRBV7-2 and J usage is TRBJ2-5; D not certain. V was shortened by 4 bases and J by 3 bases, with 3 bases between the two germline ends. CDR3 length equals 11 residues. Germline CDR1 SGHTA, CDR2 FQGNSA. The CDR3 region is CASSSKETQYF. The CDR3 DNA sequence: TGTGCCAGCAGCTCGAAAGAGACCCAGTACTTC.

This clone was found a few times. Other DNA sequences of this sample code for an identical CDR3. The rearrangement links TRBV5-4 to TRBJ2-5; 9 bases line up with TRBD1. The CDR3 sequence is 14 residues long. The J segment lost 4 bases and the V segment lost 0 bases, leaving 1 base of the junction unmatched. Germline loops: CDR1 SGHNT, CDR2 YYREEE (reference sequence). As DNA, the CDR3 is TGTGCCAGCAGCTTGGACAGGGGGCGAGAGACCCAGTACTTC. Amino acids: CASSLDRGRETQYF.

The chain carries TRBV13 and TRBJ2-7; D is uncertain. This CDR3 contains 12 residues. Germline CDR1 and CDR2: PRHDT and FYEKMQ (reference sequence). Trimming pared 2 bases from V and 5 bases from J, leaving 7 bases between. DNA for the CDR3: TGTGCCAGCAGCTTAAGTTCCCACGAGCAGTACTTC. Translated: CASSLSSHEQYF.

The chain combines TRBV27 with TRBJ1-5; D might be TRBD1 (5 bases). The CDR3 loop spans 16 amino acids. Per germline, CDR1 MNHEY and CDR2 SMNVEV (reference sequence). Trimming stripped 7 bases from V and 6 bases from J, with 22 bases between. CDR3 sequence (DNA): TGTGCCAGCAATAAACAAGACGGGAGGGGTGCTCAGCCCCAGCATTTT. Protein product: CASNKQDGRGAQPQHF.

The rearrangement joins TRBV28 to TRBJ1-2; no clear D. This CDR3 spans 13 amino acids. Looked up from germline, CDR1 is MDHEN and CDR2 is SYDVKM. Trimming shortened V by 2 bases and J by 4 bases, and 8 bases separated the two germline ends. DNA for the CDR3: TGTGCCAGCAGTTTAGTCCCGGGCTATGGCTACACCTTC. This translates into CASSLVPGYGYTF.

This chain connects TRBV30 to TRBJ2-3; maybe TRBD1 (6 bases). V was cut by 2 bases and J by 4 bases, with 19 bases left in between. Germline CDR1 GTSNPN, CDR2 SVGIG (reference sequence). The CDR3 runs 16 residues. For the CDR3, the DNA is TGTGCCTGGAGTAAACAGGGAATGGTGGTAGCAGATACGCAGTATTTT. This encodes CAWSKQGMVVADTQYF. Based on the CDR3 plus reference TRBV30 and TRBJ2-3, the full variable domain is SQTIHQWPATLVQPVGSPLSLECTVEGTSNPNLYWYRQAAGRGLQLLFYSVGIGQISSEVPQNLSASRPQDRQFILSSKKLLLSDSGFYLCAWSKQGMVVADTQYFGPGTRLTVL.

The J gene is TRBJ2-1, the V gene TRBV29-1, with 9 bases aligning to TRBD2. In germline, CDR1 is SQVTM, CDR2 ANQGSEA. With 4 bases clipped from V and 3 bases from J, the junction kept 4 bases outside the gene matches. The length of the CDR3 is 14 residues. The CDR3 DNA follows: TGCAGCGTTGGGTCTAGCGGGAACTACAATGAGCAGTTCTTC. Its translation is CSVGSSGNYNEQFF.

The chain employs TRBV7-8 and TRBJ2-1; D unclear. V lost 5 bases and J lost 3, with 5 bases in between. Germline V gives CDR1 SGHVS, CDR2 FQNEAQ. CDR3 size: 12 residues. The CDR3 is CASSRNYNEQFF. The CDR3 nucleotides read TGTGCCAGCAGCCGCAACTACAATGAGCAGTTCTTC.

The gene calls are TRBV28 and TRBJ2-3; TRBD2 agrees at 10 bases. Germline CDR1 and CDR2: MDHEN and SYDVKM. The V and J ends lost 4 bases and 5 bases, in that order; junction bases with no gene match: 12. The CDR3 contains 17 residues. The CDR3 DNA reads TGTGCCAGCAGTTCCGGCGGACTAGCGGCTGGAGGAGATACGCAGTATTTT. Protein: CASSSGGLAAGGDTQYF.